This record looks at one T cell receptor (beta chain) sequence and its context. Its antigen remains unknown. All patients were untreated before thyroid surgery. The data were taken from a study of metastatic and nonmetastatic thyroid tumors. Study-level information: A comparison of repertoires was made across blood and tumor or nodule tissue from malignant and benign thyroid patients.

The CDR3 sequence is 15 residues long. With V trimmed by 5 bases and J by 2 bases, 4 bases remained unmatched. Per germline, CDR1 SNHLY and CDR2 FYNNEI. Using MiXCR, TCRdb reanalyzed the PCR reads. This table has under 6,500 clones, roughly a third appearing once. Study findings and constraints: Malignant thyroid tumors reportedly exceeded benign nodules significantly in TCR beta diversity, with the difference appearing in blood and tumor.

Sequenced: adjacent normal tissue. The J gene is TRBJ2-3, the V gene TRBV2, with 10 bases that match TRBD2. This TCR was recovered from a male donor with papillary thyroid cancer or a benign thyroid nodule (not recorded which). Some clones in this sample may be carry-over from other donors' samples. The CDR3 loop is CASSSSGSSTDTQYF. CDR3 DNA: TGTGCCAGCAGTTCTAGCGGGAGCTCCACAGATACGCAGTATTTT. The whole variable domain, remainder taken from reference TRBV2 and TRBJ2-3, is EPEVTQTPSHQVTQMGQEVILRCVPISNHLYFYWYRQILGQKVEFLVSFYNNEISEKSEIFDDQFSVERPDGSNFTLKIRSTKLEDSAMYFCASSSSGSSTDTQYFGPGTRLTVL.